The T cell receptor (beta chain) described here comes from a study of blood T cells in healthy people across ages. This CDR3 region has 13 residues. Germline-derived CDR1 and CDR2 are MNHEY and SMNVEV (reference sequence). Deletions cut 0 bases from V and 4 bases from J, with 7 bases between. Next came a second PCR, run for about 7 to 12 cycles, which used a sample-barcoded 5' primer along with a J-beta primer mix. TCRdb processed the 5' RACE reads anew with MiXCR; each CDR3 protein has one entry. The table lists 1.4 million or so distinct CDR3 sequences, about 45% of them singletons. This chain links TRBV27 with TRBJ2-7; D gene ambiguous. This clonotype originated in a woman under 30 in good health. Sequenced input: blood. CDR3 sequence (DNA): TGTGCCAGCAGTTTATCAGAACGGTACGAGCAGTACTTC. It specifies CASSLSERYEQYF.